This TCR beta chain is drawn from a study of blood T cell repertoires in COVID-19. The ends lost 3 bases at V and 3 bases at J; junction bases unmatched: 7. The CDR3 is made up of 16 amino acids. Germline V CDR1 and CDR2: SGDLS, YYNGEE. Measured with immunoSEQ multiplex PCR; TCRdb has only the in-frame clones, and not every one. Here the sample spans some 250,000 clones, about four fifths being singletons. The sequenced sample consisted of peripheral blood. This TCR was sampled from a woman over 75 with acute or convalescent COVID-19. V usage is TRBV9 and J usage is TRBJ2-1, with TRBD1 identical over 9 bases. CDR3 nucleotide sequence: TGTGCCAGCAGCGCCCCCGGGACAGGGTACTACAATGAGCAGTTCTTC. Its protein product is CASSAPGTGYYNEQFF. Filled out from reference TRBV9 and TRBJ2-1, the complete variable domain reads DSGVTQTPKHLITATGQRVTLRCSPRSGDLSVYWYQQSLDQGLQFLIQYYNGEERAKGNILERFSAQQFPDLHSELNLSSLELGDSALYFCASSAPGTGYYNEQFFGPGTRLTVL.